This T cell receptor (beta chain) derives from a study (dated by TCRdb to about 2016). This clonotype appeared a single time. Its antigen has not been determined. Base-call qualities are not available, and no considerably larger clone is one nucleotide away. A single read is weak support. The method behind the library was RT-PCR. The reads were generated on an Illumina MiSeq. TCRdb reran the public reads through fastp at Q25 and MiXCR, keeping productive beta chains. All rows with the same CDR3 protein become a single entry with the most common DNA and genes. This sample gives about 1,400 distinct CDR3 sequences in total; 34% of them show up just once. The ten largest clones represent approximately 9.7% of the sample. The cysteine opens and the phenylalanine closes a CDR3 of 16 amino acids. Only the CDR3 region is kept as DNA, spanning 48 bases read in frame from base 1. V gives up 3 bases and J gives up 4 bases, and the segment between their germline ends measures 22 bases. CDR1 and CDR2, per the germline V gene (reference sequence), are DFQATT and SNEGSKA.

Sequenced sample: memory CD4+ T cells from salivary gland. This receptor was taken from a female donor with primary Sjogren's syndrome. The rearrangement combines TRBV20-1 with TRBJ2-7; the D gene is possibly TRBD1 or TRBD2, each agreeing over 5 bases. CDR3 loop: CSARDLRQGPSYEQYF. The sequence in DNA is TGCAGTGCTAGGGATCTTAGGCAGGGACCTTCTTACGAGCAGTACTTC.